This TCR beta chain was captured by sequencing in a study of blood T cell repertoires in COVID-19. Original data processing: Amplification from reference gene primers served as the basis for estimated nucleated cell counts. Clones were sequenced by immunoSEQ multiplex PCR, and TCRdb holds only the in-frame ones, with some missing. The D gene and trimming were derived from the DNA, and the V and J assignments and clone size from that table. Seen here are more than 300,000 clones, roughly 90% observed once, and the top ten hold roughly 3.6%. CDR3 length: 16 amino acids. V lost 3 bases and J lost 5; bases outside the gene matches: 9. CDR1 is MGHRA, CDR2 YSYEKL, per germline. In terms of age and location, participants ranged from roughly 18 to 90 years and lived in approximately 26 US areas. Participants were placed into cohorts based on the clinical history they reported.

The rearrangement uses TRBV4-1 and TRBJ2-7; 11 bases line up with TRBD1. The receptor's source is a woman aged 25-40 years who had been exposed to COVID-19. What was sequenced was PBMCs or T cells enriched from blood (not recorded which). The CDR3 DNA reads as TGCGCCAGCAGCCAGGGGAGGGACAGGGGGACCCACGAGCAGTACTTC. It specifies CASSQGRDRGTHEQYF.